This T cell receptor beta chain was recorded in a study of T-cell reconstitution after alpha-beta-depleted transplantation in children (dated by TCRdb to the mid-2010s). Broadly, across the study: The study quantitatively tracked T-cell immune reconstitution after TCRalphabeta/CD19-depleted allogeneic hematopoietic cell transplantation in children using TCR repertoire profiling.

CDR1 KGHSH and CDR2 LQKENI are derived from the germline V gene. V is cut by 3 bases and J by 11 bases, and the space between the germline ends is 14 bases. CDR3 length: 13 amino acids, cysteine to phenylalanine. The retained sequence is limited to the CDR3, 39 bases, with the frame set at the first base. Library preparation was by PCR. The sequencer listed for this sample is Illumina HiSeq 2500. TCR library preparation used molecular barcoding, with unique molecular identifiers applied to normalize quantification of the TCRbeta repertoire. The public sequencing data were trimmed at Q25 with fastp and processed into clonotypes with MiXCR by TCRdb, which kept only in-frame beta chains. For every CDR3 protein sequence, its rows merge into one entry that carries the most common genes and DNA. In this sample the table shows 350,000 to 450,000 distinct CDR3 sequences, roughly 22% of which occur a single time. The ten largest clones take up 3.8% of the sample.

As concerns this clonotype: Its antigen is not yet known. No qualities accompany the bases; no much larger clone lies one base away.

The chain links TRBV18 with TRBJ2-1; the D gene is perhaps TRBD1, from 5 matching bases. The input for sequencing was PBMCs from the stem cell graft donor, taken from the stem cell graft. The clonotype comes from a human donor who donated a stem cell graft to a child with acute myeloid leukemia. The sequenced DNA is TGTGCCAGCTCACCGTCTAGACAGCCGCAGCAGTTCTTC. Its translation reads: CASSPSRQPQQFF.